This T cell receptor (beta chain) was recorded in a study of regulatory T cells in long-lasting Graves disease. Time point given: newly diagnosed GD, antithyroid drugs for less than 3 months. PBMC-extracted RNA yielded the TCR library. For TCR beta, libraries came from iRepertoire HTBI primers and Arm-PCR of CDR3 regions. TCRdb re-derived calls from the multiplex PCR reads in MiXCR, one entry per CDR3 protein. The data hold about 540,000 distinct CDR3 sequences, with roughly 13% observed a single time. This clonotype was seen repeatedly, ten times or more. Another study also made use of these data, one on T cells in Graves' hyperthyroidism and ophthalmopathy.

The TCR originated in a man younger than 45 with Graves disease. The source material was peripheral blood mononuclear cells (PBMCs), sampled at new diagnosis, from a patient treated with antithyroid drugs.

The CDR3 reads CASTTGTGSYEQYF. For the CDR3, the DNA is TGTGCCAGCACCACCGGGACTGGCTCCTACGAGCAGTACTTC. V usage is TRBV7-2 and J usage is TRBJ2-7, with D possibly matching TRBD2 (6 bases). Germline values: CDR1 SGHTA, CDR2 FQGNSA. Trimming left V 7 bases short and J 0 bases short, with 13 bases between. The CDR3 runs 14 residues.